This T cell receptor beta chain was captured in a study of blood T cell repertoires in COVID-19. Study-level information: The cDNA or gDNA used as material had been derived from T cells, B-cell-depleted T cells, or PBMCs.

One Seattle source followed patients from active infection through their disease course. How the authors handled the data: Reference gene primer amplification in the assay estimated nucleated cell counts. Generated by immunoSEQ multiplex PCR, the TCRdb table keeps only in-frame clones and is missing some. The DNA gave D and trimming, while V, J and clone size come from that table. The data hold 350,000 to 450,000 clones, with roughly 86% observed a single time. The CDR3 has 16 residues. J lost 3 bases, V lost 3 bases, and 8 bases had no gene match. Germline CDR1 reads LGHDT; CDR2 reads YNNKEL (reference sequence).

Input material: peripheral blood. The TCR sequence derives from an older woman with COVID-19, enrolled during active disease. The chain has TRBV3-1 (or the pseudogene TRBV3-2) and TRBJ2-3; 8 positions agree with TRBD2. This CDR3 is CASSHYVGGGTDTQYF. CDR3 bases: TGTGCCAGCAGCCATTACGTCGGGGGGGGGACAGATACGCAGTATTTT.